These 19 T cell receptor beta chains were all obtained from the same sample, sequenced in a study of PD-1 blockade in classical Hodgkin lymphoma (dated by TCRdb to the early 2020s). This sample's time point label indicates: cycle 2 day 1 (C2D1) of nivolumab. Every trial patient had relapsed after autologous stem cell transplantation, and cohorts A, B and C differed in prior brentuximab vedotin exposure. The library was obtained by the immunoSEQ multiplex PCR assay. As stored in TCRdb, this immuneACCESS dataset retains in-frame rearrangements with V and J assigned. A fraction of the clones does not appear; measured against another copy, unresolved V genes explain less than half of the discrepancy, and the remainder lacks a known reason. Within this sample are roughly 70,000 clones, with about 64% of them counted one time only. The top ten clonotypes cover less than 9.5% of the sample. Material: peripheral blood mononuclear cells (PBMCs), obtained before the second cycle of nivolumab. These receptors were obtained from a human donor with classical Hodgkin lymphoma.

The chain joins TRBV7-3 to TRBJ1-2; no clear D gene. The CDR3 has 13 amino acids. In germline, CDR1 is SGHTA, CDR2 FQGTGA. V was clipped by 1 base and J by 3 bases, with 6 bases between them. This CDR3 is CASSLIGHYGYTF. The CDR3 nucleotides are TGTGCCAGCAGCTTAATAGGGCACTATGGCTACACCTTC.

This clone was seen once. V and J are TRBV5-6 and TRBJ1-6, with 8 positions matching TRBD1. With 5 bases clipped from V and 7 bases from J, the junction kept 8 bases outside the gene matches. Germline assignment: CDR1 SGHDT and CDR2 YYEEEE. The CDR3 sequence is 15 residues long. CDR3 sequence: CASSSGQGENSPLHF. CDR3 bases: TGTGCCAGCAGTTCAGGACAGGGAGAGAATTCACCCCTCCACTTT.

This clone came up a few times. The chain joins TRBV11-2 to TRBJ2-1; D not resolved. This CDR3 is built from 15 residues. The V end was cut by 2 bases, the J end by 0 bases, with 8 bases between. Germline V gene lookup returns CDR1 SGHAT and CDR2 FQNNGV. CDR3 DNA sequence: TGTGCCAGCAGCTTATGGGCGAACTCCTACAATGAGCAGTTCTTC. This codes for CASSLWANSYNEQFF.

The chain carries TRBV11-3 and TRBJ2-7; unclear D gene. The V gene's germline CDR1 is SGHNT and CDR2 YENEEA. CDR3 size: 14 residues. Trimming cost V 1 base and J 3 bases, with 10 bases left between them. In DNA form, the CDR3 reads TGTGCCAGCAGCTTAGCCGGTCCCAGCTACGAGCAGTACTTC. Translated, it gives CASSLAGPSYEQYF.

V is TRBV11-2 and J is TRBJ2-7; weak D call: TRBD2 (6 bases). The CDR3 has 15 amino acids. Germline CDR1 is SGHAT and CDR2 is FQNNGV. Trimming pared 5 bases from V and 2 bases from J, leaving 16 bases between. CDR3 region: CASSQNYWGAYEQYF. The CDR3 DNA follows: TGTGCCAGCAGCCAAAACTACTGGGGGGCCTACGAGCAGTACTTC.

The V gene is TRBV5-4, the J gene TRBJ2-6; perhaps TRBD2 as D (6 bases). Trimming stripped 0 bases from V and 4 bases from J, with 11 bases between. The CDR3 totals 16 residues. Per the germline V gene, CDR1 is SGHNT and CDR2 is YYREEE (reference sequence). The CDR3 bases are TGTGCCAGCAGCTTGGCCGGAGGGCCCGGGGCCAACGTCCTGACTTTC. Protein product: CASSLAGGPGANVLTF.

The chain recombines TRBV28 with TRBJ2-7; 8 positions match TRBD1. The ends lost 10 bases at V and 1 base at J; junction bases unmatched: 9. The CDR3 totals 14 residues. Germline values: CDR1 MDHEN, CDR2 SYDVKM. CDR3 sequence reads: CATDREGSSYEQYF. The CDR3, as DNA: TGTGCCACGGACAGGGAAGGAAGTTCCTACGAGCAGTACTTC.

On this clone: Other DNA sequences in this sample translate to the same CDR3. The genes are TRBV7-9 and TRBJ1-2; 9 nucleotides align to TRBD1. CDR1 is SEHNR, CDR2 FQNEAQ, per germline (reference sequence). CDR3 length: 13 amino acids. V trimming: 3 bases; J trimming: 4 bases; junction bases outside the gene matches: 0. The CDR3 DNA is TGTGCCAGCAGCTTGACAGGGGGCTATGGCTACACCTTC. Its protein product is CASSLTGGYGYTF.

The V gene is TRBV5-6, the J gene TRBJ2-7; 7 positions agree with TRBD1. This CDR3 is built from 13 residues. CDR1 SGHDT and CDR2 YYEEEE come from the germline V gene. The junction had 7 bases not matched to a gene; V was cut back by 4 bases and J by 6 bases. The CDR3 nucleotides are TGTGCCAGCAGCCCACGCTACAGGGGCGAGCAGTACTTC. Amino acid sequence: CASSPRYRGEQYF.

The CDR3: CASSIGPSGEQFF. In DNA, the CDR3 is TGTGCCAGTAGTATAGGACCTAGTGGTGAGCAGTTCTTC. The rearrangement uses TRBV19 and TRBJ2-1; no definite D call. This CDR3 contains 13 residues. Between the trimmed V and J ends, which lost 1 base and 9 bases, there was a span of 10 bases. The germline CDR1 and CDR2 sequences are LNHDA and SQIVND (reference sequence).

The chain combines TRBV19 with TRBJ2-5, with 7 bases matching TRBD2. Trimming took 6 bases from V and 10 from J; bases not matched to a gene: 11. The CDR3 has 13 amino acids. The germline V gene has CDR1 LNHDA and CDR2 SQIVND (reference sequence). This CDR3 reads CASSPGDPGGQYF. CDR3 nucleotide sequence: TGTGCCAGTAGCCCTGGGGACCCGGGGGGCCAGTACTTC.

The chain has TRBV6-5 and TRBJ1-1, with D tentatively TRBD1 (5 bases). With 2 bases removed from V and 2 bases from J, the gap between germline ends came to 9 bases. Germline loops: CDR1 MNHEY, CDR2 SVGAGI. This CDR3 spans 14 amino acids. CDR3 bases: TGTGCCAGCAGTTACGAGGGACTAAACACTGAAGCTTTCTTT. Translation gives CASSYEGLNTEAFF.

The gene calls are TRBV27 and TRBJ1-1; D might be TRBD1 (5 bases). The CDR3 is 13 residues long. CDR1 MNHEY and CDR2 SMNVEV come from the germline V gene (reference sequence). Between the trimmed V and J ends, which lost 2 bases and 3 bases, there was a span of 7 bases. CDR3 region: CASSLRGDTEAFF. The CDR3 bases are TGTGCCAGCAGTTTAAGAGGGGACACTGAAGCTTTCTTT.

Details on this clone: Other nucleotide sequences in the sample specify the same CDR3. In nucleotides, the CDR3 is TGCAGCGTTGACCGTACAGGATCCTACGAGCAGTACTTC. Translating gives CSVDRTGSYEQYF. V is TRBV29-1 and J is TRBJ2-7, with D possibly matching TRBD1 (5 bases). Germline-derived CDR1 and CDR2 are SQVTM and ANQGSEA. V gave up 3 bases and J gave up 1 base, with 10 bases separating them. This CDR3 has 13 amino acids.

This chain links TRBV6-4 with TRBJ2-2; 10 bases map to TRBD2. Germline V lookup: CDR1 MRHNA, CDR2 SNTAGT. V shed 2 bases and J 3 bases; nucleotides not matched to a gene: 0. The CDR3 runs 15 residues. The CDR3 DNA sequence: TGTGCCAGCAGTGACACTAGCGGGGACACCGGGGAGCTGTTTTTT. Encoded protein: CASSDTSGDTGELFF.

The V call is TRBV2, the J call TRBJ2-7, with 10 bases aligning to TRBD2. Germline CDR1 SNHLY, CDR2 FYNNEI. This CDR3 is 15 amino acids long. With V trimmed by 6 bases and J by 3 bases, 8 bases remained unmatched. The CDR3 is CASSPGSGGVYEQYF. The CDR3 bases are TGTGCCAGCAGCCCCGGAAGCGGGGGGGTCTACGAGCAGTACTTC.

The rearrangement links TRBV29-1 to TRBJ2-1; possibly TRBD2 for D (6 bases). V dropped 4 bases and J dropped 2 bases, with 12 bases sitting between them. Germline-derived CDR1 and CDR2 are SQVTM and ANQGSEA. This CDR3 region has 14 residues. CDR3 DNA sequence: TGCAGCGTTGCGGGGGAGTGGGCCTACAATGAGCAGTTCTTC. Translated: CSVAGEWAYNEQFF.

The chain joins TRBV10-2 to TRBJ2-7, with 8 bases fitting TRBD2. Trimming took 10 bases from V and 1 from J; bases not matched to a gene: 12. The germline V gene encodes CDR1 WSHSY and CDR2 SAAADI. The CDR3 sequence is 15 residues long. The chain's CDR3 is CANRPISGASYEQYF. The CDR3 nucleotides are TGCGCCAACCGACCGATTAGCGGGGCTTCCTACGAGCAGTACTTC.

The V gene is TRBV6-5, the J gene TRBJ2-7; D perhaps matches TRBD1 (6 bases). CDR1 is MNHEY and CDR2 is SVGAGI in the germline V gene. The V end lost 5 bases, the J end lost 2 bases, and 16 bases lay between the germline ends. The CDR3 totals 15 residues. The CDR3 DNA follows: TGTGCCAGCAGTCGCCGGGACACCCAGGCCTACGAGCAGTACTTC. This codes for CASSRRDTQAYEQYF.